This T cell receptor (beta chain) comes out of a study of blood T cell repertoires in COVID-19. Background on the study: PBMCs, B-cell-depleted T cells, or T cells were the source of the cDNA or gDNA that made up the material.

The method was immunoSEQ multiplex PCR; TCRdb's version includes in-frame clones alone and lacks a portion of them. Of 130,000 or so clones listed, approximately 88% are singletons. Germline CDR1 is SQVTM and CDR2 is ANQGSEA. J was trimmed by 1 base and V by 1 base; bases with no gene match: 8. The CDR3 consists of 16 residues. The clonotype originates from a man aged 45-60 years with acute or convalescent COVID-19. The chain joins TRBV29-1 to TRBJ2-5; TRBD1 agrees at 8 bases. The sequenced sample consisted of peripheral blood. CDR3 residues: CSVEGRGQGFQETQYF. The CDR3 DNA follows: TGCAGCGTTGAAGGCAGAGGACAGGGTTTCCAAGAGACCCAGTACTTC.